A single sample gave rise to the 8 T cell receptor beta chains below, sequenced in a study of T cells after posttransplantation cyclophosphamide (dated by TCRdb to 2016 to 2018). Receptors were amplified or captured by the immunoSEQ multiplex PCR assay. TCRdb stores this immuneACCESS table with in-frame sequences only. Part of the clones is absent; in the studies checked, under half of the shortfall reflects unresolved V genes, and no reason is known for the rest. Counted in this sample were about 2,000 clones; 60% to 75% of them appeared once. The top ten clones comprise approximately 8.8% of the sample. The treatment or condition label, as the study defines it: high-dose cyclophosphamide on days +3 and +4 as single-agent GVHD prophylaxis. Patients in the PTCy group got busulfan and fludarabine conditioning, a marrow graft from a related or unrelated donor, and cyclophosphamide on days +3 and +4.

Sequences were derived from PBMCs, sampled nearly 35 days after a stem cell transplant with posttransplant cyclophosphamide. The receptors stem from a male patient aged 45-60 years who received an allogeneic stem cell transplant from a related donor and was CMV-positive. Once a transplant has taken place, some T cells may be donor derived.

The chain couples TRBV15 to TRBJ1-5, with a possible D match to TRBD1 (6 bases). Per the germline V gene, CDR1 is LNHNV and CDR2 is YYDKDF (reference sequence). V dropped 4 bases and J dropped 6 bases, with 13 bases sitting between them. This CDR3 is built from 14 residues. In nucleotides, the CDR3 is TGTGCCACCAGCACCCTCCAAGGGGGTCAGCCCCAGCATTTT. This codes for CATSTLQGGQPQHF.

This clone appeared a single time. This rearrangement joins TRBV2 to TRBJ2-1; D remains ambiguous. Germline loops: CDR1 SNHLY, CDR2 FYNNEI. The V end lost 6 bases, the J end lost 1 base, and 4 bases lay between the germline ends. This CDR3 spans 12 amino acids. The CDR3 DNA reads as TGTGCCAGCAGCGTTTCCTACAATGAGCAGTTCTTC. Amino acids: CASSVSYNEQFF.

The chain links TRBV5-8 to TRBJ2-3; 16 nucleotides align to TRBD2. Germline values: CDR1 SGHTS, CDR2 YDEGEE. J gave up 5 bases and V 3 bases, and 6 bases lay outside the gene matches. The CDR3 is made up of 17 amino acids. The CDR3 loop reads CASSSGLAGGPIDTQYF. The CDR3 region has the DNA TGTGCCAGCAGCTCGGGACTAGCGGGAGGGCCGATAGATACGCAGTATTTT.

This clone was detected a few times. This sequence joins TRBV7-8 and TRBJ2-5, with TRBD2 as a possible D gene (6 bases). The CDR3 is made up of 16 amino acids. Germline V lookup: CDR1 SGHVS, CDR2 FQNEAQ. V was trimmed by 2 bases and J by 4 bases, leaving 17 bases between them. This CDR3 reads CASSLRLPGGGETQYF. CDR3 nucleotide sequence: TGTGCCAGCAGCTTAAGGTTGCCCGGGGGTGGAGAGACCCAGTACTTC.

The chain has TRBV5-6 and TRBJ1-4, with TRBD1 identical over 8 bases. Germline CDR1 is SGHDT and CDR2 is YYEEEE. Germline trimming cut 0 bases from V and 6 bases from J; bases unmatched to any gene: 7. The length of the CDR3 is 16 residues. The CDR3 reads CASSLEGTGRDEKLFF. DNA of the CDR3: TGTGCCAGCAGCTTGGAGGGGACAGGCAGGGATGAAAAACTGTTTTTT. Complete variable domain (other parts from reference TRBV5-6 and TRBJ1-4): DAGVTQSPTHLIKTRGQQVTLRCSPKSGHDTVSWYQQALGQGPQFIFQYYEEEERQRGNFPDRFSGHQFPNYSSELNVNALLLGDSALYLCASSLEGTGRDEKLFFGSGTQLSVL.

The V and J genes are TRBV5-6 and TRBJ2-7; TRBD2 matches at 8 bases. The CDR3 has 13 residues. J lost 4 bases, V lost 10 bases, and 10 bases had no gene match. The germline V gene encodes CDR1 SGHDT and CDR2 YYEEEE. The CDR3 sequence: CASQVREGYEQYF. Here the CDR3 DNA reads TGTGCCTCCCAGGTCCGGGAGGGATACGAGCAGTACTTC.

V and J are TRBV5-1 and TRBJ1-5; 7 bases line up with TRBD1. The V and J ends lost 4 bases and 7 bases, in that order; junction bases with no gene match: 8. This CDR3 is built from 14 residues. Germline V CDR1 and CDR2: SGHRS, YFSETQ. The CDR3 loop reads CASSLRQGGQPQHF. DNA for the CDR3: TGCGCCAGCAGCCTAAGACAGGGAGGACAGCCCCAGCATTTT.

The chain carries TRBV27 and TRBJ2-7, with D maybe TRBD1 (5 bases). The CDR3 runs 13 residues. Trimming shortened V by 4 bases and J by 1 base, and 8 bases separated the two germline ends. The V gene's germline CDR1 is MNHEY and CDR2 SMNVEV (reference sequence). The CDR3, as DNA: TGTGCCAGCAGTTCAGGGTTTTCCTACGAGCAGTACTTC. It encodes CASSSGFSYEQYF.